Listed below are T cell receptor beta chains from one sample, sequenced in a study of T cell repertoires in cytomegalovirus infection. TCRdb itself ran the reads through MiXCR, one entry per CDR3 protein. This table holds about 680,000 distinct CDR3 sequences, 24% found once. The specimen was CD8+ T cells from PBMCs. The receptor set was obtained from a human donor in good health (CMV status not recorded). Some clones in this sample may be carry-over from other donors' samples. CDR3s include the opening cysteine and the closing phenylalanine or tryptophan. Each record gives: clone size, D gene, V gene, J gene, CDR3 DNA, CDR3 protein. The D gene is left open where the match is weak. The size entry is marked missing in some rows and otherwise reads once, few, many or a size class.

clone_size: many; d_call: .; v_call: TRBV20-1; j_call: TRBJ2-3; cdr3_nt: TGCAGTGCCATGGATATTACCGGGACTTTCACAGATACGCAGTATTTT; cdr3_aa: CSAMDITGTFTDTQYF
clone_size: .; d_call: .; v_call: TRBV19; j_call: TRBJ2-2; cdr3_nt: TGTGCCAGTAGTACTACGCCGAACACCGGGGAGCTGTTTTTT; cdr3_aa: CASSTTPNTGELFF
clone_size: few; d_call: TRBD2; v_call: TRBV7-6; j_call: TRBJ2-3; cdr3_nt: TGTGCCAGCAGCTCCTCTCCGGGACTAGCAGGAGATACGCAGTATTTT; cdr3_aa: CASSSSPGLAGDTQYF
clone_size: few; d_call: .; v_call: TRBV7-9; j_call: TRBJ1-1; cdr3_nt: TGTGCCAGCAGCCCAGCAGGGCTTGGTAACACTGAAGCTTTCTTT; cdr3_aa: CASSPAGLGNTEAFF
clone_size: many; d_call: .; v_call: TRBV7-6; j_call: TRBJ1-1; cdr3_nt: TGTGCCAGCAGCTTAGGGGGCAGAGGTGGCACTGAAGCTTTCTTT; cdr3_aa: CASSLGGRGGTEAFF
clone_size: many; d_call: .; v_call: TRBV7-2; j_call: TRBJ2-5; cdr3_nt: TGTGCCAGCAGCTTAACGGGGGGCTCGGGAGAGACCCAGTACTTC; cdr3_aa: CASSLTGGSGETQYF
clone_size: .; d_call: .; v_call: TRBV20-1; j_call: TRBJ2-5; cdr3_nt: TGCAGTGCTAGAGATTATGGGGGCTACCAAGAGACCCAGTACTTC; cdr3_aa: CSARDYGGYQETQYF
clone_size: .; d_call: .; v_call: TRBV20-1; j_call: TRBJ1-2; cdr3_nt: TGCAGTGCTCCGGGACATGATGCTCCCTACACCTTC; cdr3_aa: CSAPGHDAPYTF
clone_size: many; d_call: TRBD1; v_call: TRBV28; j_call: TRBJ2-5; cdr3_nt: TGTGCCAGCAGTCTTGGGACAGGGATTGAGATCCAAGAGACCCAGTACTTC; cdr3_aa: CASSLGTGIEIQETQYF
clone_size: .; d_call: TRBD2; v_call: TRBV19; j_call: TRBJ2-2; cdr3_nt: TGTGCCAGTAATGACCTAGCGGGGGGATACACCGGGGAGCTGTTTTTT; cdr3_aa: CASNDLAGGYTGELFF
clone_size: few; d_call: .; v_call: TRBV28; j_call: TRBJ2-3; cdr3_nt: TGTGCCAGCACCCCTCCGGTGTGGGGAGGCACAGATACGCAGTATTTT; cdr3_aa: CASTPPVWGGTDTQYF
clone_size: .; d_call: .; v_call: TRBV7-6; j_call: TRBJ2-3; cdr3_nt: TGTGCCAGCAGCATACTACAGGGAAGGGGCACAGATACGCAGTATTTT; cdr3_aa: CASSILQGRGTDTQYF
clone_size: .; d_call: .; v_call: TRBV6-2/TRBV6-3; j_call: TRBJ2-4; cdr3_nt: TGTGCCAGCAGTCAGCTCAAGGGATGGGCCAAAAACATTCAGTACTTC; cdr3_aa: CASSQLKGWAKNIQYF
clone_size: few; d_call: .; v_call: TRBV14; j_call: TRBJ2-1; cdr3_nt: TGTGCCAGCAGCCAGTGGGTCGGGGGATCCTACAATGAGCAGTTCTTC; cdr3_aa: CASSQWVGGSYNEQFF
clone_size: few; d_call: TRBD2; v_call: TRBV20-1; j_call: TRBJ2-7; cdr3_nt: TGCAGTGCTTCGACCAGCGGGGGGCCAAGCTCCTACGAGCAGTACTTC; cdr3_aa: CSASTSGGPSSYEQYF
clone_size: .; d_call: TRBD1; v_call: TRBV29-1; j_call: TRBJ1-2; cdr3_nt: TGCAGCGGGGGACAGGGGGGTGACTATGGCTACACCTTC; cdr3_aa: CSGGQGGDYGYTF
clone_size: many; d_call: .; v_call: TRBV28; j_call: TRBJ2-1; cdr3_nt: TGTGCCAGCAGTTCCCGGGACGGTACATACAATGAGCAGTTCTTC; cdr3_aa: CASSSRDGTYNEQFF
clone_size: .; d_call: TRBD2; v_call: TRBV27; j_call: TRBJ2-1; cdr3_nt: TGTGCCAGCAGTTTAACCCCTCCGCTAGCGGGGGGATACAATGAGCAGTTCTTC; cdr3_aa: CASSLTPPLAGGYNEQFF
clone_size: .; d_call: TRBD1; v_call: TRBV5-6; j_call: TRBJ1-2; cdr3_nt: TGTGCCAGCAGCTGGGACAGGGACGATAACTATGGCTACACCTTC; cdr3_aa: CASSWDRDDNYGYTF
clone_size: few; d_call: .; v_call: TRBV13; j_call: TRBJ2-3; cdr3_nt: TGTGCCAGCAGCCTCCGGACGGACACAGATACGCAGTATTTT; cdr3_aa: CASSLRTDTDTQYF
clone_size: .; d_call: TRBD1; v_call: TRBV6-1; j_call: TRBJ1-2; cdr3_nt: TGTGCCAGCAGCTTGCTACAGGGGGAATATGGCTACACCTTC; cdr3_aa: CASSLLQGEYGYTF
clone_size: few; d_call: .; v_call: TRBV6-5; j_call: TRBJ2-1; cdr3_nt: TGTGCCAGCAGTGGACGAGGGGCTGCGGAGCAGTTCTTC; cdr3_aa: CASSGRGAAEQFF
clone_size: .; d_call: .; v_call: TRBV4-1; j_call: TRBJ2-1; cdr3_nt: TGCGCCAGCAGCCAAGACCTGGCGAGTTACAATGAGCAGTTCTTC; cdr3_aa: CASSQDLASYNEQFF
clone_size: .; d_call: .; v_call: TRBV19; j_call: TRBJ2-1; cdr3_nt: TGTGCCAGTAGTATATCCCGAGGGAGCTCCTACAATGAGCAGTTCTTC; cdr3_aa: CASSISRGSSYNEQFF
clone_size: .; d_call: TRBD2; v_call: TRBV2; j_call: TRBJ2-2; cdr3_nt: TGTGCCAGCAGCGGAAGACTAGCGGGAGGTACCGGGGAGCTGTTTTTT; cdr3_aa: CASSGRLAGGTGELFF
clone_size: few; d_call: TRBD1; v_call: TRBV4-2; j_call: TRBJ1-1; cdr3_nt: TGTGCCAGCAGCCATCATGACAGGGGGAACACTGAAGCTTTCTTT; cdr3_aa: CASSHHDRGNTEAFF
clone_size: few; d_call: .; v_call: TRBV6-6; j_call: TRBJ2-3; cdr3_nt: TGTGCCAGCAGTTACCGCCACGTTACTACGAGGGATACGCAGTATTTT; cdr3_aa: CASSYRHVTTRDTQYF
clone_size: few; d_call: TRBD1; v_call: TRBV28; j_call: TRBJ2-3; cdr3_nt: TGTGCCAGCAGTTCGCCCCTTAATAAGGGGGCGCGCGACACAGATACGCAGTATTTT; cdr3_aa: CASSSPLNKGARDTDTQYF
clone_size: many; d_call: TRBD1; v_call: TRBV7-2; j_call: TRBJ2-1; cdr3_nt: TGTGCCAGCACCCTGACAGGGGGCCCAAATGAGCAGTTCTTC; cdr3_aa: CASTLTGGPNEQFF
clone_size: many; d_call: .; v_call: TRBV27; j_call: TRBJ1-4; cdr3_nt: TGTGCCAGCAGTTTAGACCCCTGGAATGAAAAACTGTTTTTT; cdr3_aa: CASSLDPWNEKLFF
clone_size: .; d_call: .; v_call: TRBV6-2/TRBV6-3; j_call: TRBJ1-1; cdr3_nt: TGTGCCAGCAGGACAGGACGGAGGCTGGACACTGAAGCTTTCTTT; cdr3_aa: CASRTGRRLDTEAFF
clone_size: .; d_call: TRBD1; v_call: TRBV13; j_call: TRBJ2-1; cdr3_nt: TGTGCCAGCAGCTTCCGGGGGACAGGGGGCTACAATGAGCAGTTCTTC; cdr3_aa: CASSFRGTGGYNEQFF
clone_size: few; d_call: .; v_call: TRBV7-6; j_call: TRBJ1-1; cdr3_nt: TGTGCCAGCAGCTATACGGACACGAACACTGAAGCTTTCTTT; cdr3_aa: CASSYTDTNTEAFF
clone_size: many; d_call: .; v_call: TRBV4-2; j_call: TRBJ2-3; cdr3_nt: TGTGCCAGCAGCCAAGATGGCAGGGCCACAGATACGCAGTATTTT; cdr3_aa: CASSQDGRATDTQYF
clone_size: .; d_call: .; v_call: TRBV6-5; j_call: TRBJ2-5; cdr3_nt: TGTGCCAGCAGTCCCCGATGGGGTGAGCAAGAGACCCAGTACTTC; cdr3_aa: CASSPRWGEQETQYF
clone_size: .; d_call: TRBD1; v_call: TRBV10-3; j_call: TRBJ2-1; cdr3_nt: TGTGCCATCATTGGGAGAGACAGGGGGCGCAGCGGTGAGCAGTTCTTC; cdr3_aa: CAIIGRDRGRSGEQFF
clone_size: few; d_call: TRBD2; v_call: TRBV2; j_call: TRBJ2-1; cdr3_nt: TGTGCCAGCATCGGGCGGGGGGACAATGAGCAGTTCTTC; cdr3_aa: CASIGRGDNEQFF
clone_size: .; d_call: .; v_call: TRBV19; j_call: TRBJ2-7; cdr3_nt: TGTGCCAGTAGCCCAGGGGATGACTACGAGCAGTACTTC; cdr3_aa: CASSPGDDYEQYF
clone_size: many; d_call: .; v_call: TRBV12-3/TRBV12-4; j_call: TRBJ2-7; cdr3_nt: TGTGCCAGCACCCTAGGGTTTACGGACGAGCAGTACTTC; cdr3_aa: CASTLGFTDEQYF
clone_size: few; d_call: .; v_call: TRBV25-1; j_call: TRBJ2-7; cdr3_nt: TGTGCCAGCCTCGGAGGGGTCCCCTACGAGCAGTACTTC; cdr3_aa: CASLGGVPYEQYF
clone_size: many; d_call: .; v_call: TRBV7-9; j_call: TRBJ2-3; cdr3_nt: TGTGCCAGCAGCCCTGTAGTGGCAGATACGCAGTATTTT; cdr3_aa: CASSPVVADTQYF
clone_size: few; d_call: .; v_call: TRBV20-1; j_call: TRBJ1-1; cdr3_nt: TGCAGTGCCCTAGGGGTAGGGCACGGGGGCACTGAAGCTTTCTTT; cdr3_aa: CSALGVGHGGTEAFF
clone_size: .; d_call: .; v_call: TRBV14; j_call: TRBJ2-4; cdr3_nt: TGTGCCAGCAGCCAAGGAAATTACATTCAGTACTTC; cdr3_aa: CASSQGNYIQYF
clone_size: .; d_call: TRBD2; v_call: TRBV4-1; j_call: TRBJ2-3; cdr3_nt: TGCGCCAGCAGCCATCCCCTGGGACTAGCGGGGGCCTCTAGCACAGATACGCAGTATTTT; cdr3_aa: CASSHPLGLAGASSTDTQYF
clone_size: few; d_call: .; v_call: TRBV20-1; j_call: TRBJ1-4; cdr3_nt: TGCAGTGCTGTGGTCCCTCGCCAGTCGGCTAATGAAAAACTGTTTTTT; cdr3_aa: CSAVVPRQSANEKLFF
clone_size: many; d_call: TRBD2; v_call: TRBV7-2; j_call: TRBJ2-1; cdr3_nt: TGTGCCAGCAGCTTAGACCAACTAGCGGGGGCACTCTACAATGAGCAGTTCTTC; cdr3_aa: CASSLDQLAGALYNEQFF
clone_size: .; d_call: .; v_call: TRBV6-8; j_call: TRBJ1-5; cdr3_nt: TGTGTCAGCAGGCCCAGGGTCGGACAGCCCCAGCATTTT; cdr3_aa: CVSRPRVGQPQHF
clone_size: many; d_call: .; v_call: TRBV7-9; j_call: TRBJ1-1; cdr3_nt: TGTGCCAGCAGCAATTATAACACTGAAGCTTTCTTT; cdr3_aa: CASSNYNTEAFF
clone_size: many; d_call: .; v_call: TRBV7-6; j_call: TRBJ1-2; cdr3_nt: TGTGCCAGCAGCTTAAATCGCCTAGGGCGTTCGGATGGCTACACCTTC; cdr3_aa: CASSLNRLGRSDGYTF
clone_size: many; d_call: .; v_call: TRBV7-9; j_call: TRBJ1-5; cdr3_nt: TGTGCCAGCAGCCACGACACCGTGGGTCAGCCCCAGCATTTT; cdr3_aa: CASSHDTVGQPQHF
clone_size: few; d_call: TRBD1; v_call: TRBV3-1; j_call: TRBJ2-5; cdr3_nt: TGTGCCAGCAGCCAGCGGACAGGGGAAGAGACCCAGTACTTC; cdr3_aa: CASSQRTGEETQYF
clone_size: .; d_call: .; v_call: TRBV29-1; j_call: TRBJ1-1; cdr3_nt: TGCAGCGTTGGAGACTGGAGGGAAGCTTTCTTT; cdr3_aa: CSVGDWREAFF
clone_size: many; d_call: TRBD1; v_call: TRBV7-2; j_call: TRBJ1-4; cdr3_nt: TGTGCCAGCAGCGGAACAGGGGCAACTAATGAAAAACTGTTTTTT; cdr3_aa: CASSGTGATNEKLFF
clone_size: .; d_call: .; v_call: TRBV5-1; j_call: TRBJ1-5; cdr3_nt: TGCGCCAGAAGCTTGTTAGCAGGGGACTCAAGCAATCAGCCCCAGCATTTT; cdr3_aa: CARSLLAGDSSNQPQHF
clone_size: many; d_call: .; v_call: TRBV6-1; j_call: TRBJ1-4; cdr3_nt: TGTGCCAGCAGTGAATTCGCGGGGACTAATGAAAAACTGTTTTTT; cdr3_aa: CASSEFAGTNEKLFF